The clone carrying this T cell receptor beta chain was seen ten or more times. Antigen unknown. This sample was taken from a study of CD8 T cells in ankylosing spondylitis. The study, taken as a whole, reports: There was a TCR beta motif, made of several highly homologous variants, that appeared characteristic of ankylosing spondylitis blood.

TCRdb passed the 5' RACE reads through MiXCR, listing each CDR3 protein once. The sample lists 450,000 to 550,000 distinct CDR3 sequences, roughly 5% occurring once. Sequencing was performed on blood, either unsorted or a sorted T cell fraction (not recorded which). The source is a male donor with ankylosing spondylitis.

The CDR3 coding sequence is TGCGCCAGCAGATGGACAGGGAACGAGCAGTACTTC. Protein sequence: CASRWTGNEQYF. V usage is TRBV10-2 and J usage is TRBJ2-7; TRBD1 agrees at 8 bases. The ends lost 6 bases at V and 5 bases at J; junction bases unmatched: 3. CDR3 length equals 12 residues. The germline gives CDR1 WSHSY, CDR2 SAAADI.